This TCR beta chain is from a study of CD8+ T cells in alopecia areata. The V end lost 0 bases, the J end lost 6 bases, and 7 bases lay between the germline ends. The germline V gene encodes CDR1 SGHNT and CDR2 YYREEE (reference sequence). The CDR3 is made up of 13 amino acids. This clone was seen a few times. The treatment denotes: oral pan-JAK inhibitor, 5-10 mg twice daily. The sequencing template was cDNA reverse transcribed from extracted RNA. Method: immunoSEQ multiplex PCR; TCRdb's copy keeps in-frame clones and lacks some. The sample consists of about 74,000 clones, about 30% of them appearing once.

The material sequenced was CD8+ T cells sorted from blood, taken at week 4, from a patient treated with tofacitinib. The sequence was obtained from a human donor with alopecia areata. The V call is TRBV5-4, the J call TRBJ2-1; no firm D call. The CDR3 reads CASSLEAANEQFF. As DNA, the CDR3 is TGTGCCAGCAGCTTGGAGGCGGCCAATGAGCAGTTCTTC.